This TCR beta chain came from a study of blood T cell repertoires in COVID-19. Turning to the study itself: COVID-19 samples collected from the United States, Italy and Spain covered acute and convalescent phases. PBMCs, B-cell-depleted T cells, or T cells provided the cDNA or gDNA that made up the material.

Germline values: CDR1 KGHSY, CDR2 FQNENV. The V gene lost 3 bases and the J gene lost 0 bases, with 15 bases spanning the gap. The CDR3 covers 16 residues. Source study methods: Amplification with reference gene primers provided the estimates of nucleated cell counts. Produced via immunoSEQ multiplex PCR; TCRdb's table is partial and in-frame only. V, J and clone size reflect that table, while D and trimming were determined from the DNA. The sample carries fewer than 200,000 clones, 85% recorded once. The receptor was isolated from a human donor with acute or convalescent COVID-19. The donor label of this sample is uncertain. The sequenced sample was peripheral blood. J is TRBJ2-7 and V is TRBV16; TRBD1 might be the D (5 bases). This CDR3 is CASSQGLRTSSYEQYF. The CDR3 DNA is TGTGCCAGCAGCCAGGGGCTTCGGACCAGCTCCTACGAGCAGTACTTC.